These T cell receptor beta chains were read from a single sample in a study of blood T cell repertoires in COVID-19. Using immunoSEQ multiplex PCR, the repertoire was profiled, and TCRdb retains in-frame clones only, with some absent. The sample has tens of thousands of clones; around 80% are singletons. The sequenced sample consisted of peripheral blood. The receptors shown here come from a human donor in a cohort sampled during active COVID-19. CDR3s include the opening cysteine and the closing phenylalanine or tryptophan. A D gene is named only where the DNA matches it firmly. A clone size is listed for some rows: how often the clone was seen (once, few, many), or a class if it is expanded.

>15|TRBD2|NA|TRBV6-4|TRBJ2-3
CASSESSGGADTQYF
TGTGCCAGCAGTGAATCTAGCGGGGGGGCAGATACGCAGTATTTT
>15|TRBD1|NA|TRBV7-9|TRBJ1-2
CASSPGGVVIWGYTF
TGTGCCAGCAGCCCAGGGGGAGTTGTCATCTGGGGCTACACCTTC
>16|NA|NA|TRBV2|TRBJ1-2
CASSAIGKQGHYGYTF
TGTGCCAGCAGTGCCATCGGCAAACAGGGCCACTATGGCTACACCTTC
>12|NA|few|TRBV11-2|TRBJ2-7
CASSSYAYEQYF
TGTGCCAGCAGCTCCTATGCCTACGAGCAGTACTTC
>15|NA|NA|TRBV4-1|TRBJ1-5
CASSQRVGGDQPQHF
TGCGCCAGCAGCCAGCGCGTCGGGGGAGATCAGCCCCAGCATTTT
>15|NA|once|TRBV5-8|TRBJ1-5
CASSTGILSNQPQHF
TGTGCCAGCAGCACAGGGATTCTCAGCAATCAGCCCCAGCATTTT
>13|TRBD1|NA|TRBV5-1|TRBJ1-2
CASSLGGGEGYTF
TGCGCCAGCAGCTTGGGAGGGGGCGAGGGCTACACCTTC
>15|TRBD1|NA|TRBV27|TRBJ2-7
CASSFNRQGRREQYF
TGTGCCAGCAGTTTCAACCGACAGGGGCGGCGGGAGCAGTACTTC
>13|NA|NA|TRBV6-5|TRBJ2-7
CASTRQVGYEQYF
TGTGCCAGCACCCGACAGGTTGGGTACGAGCAGTACTTC
>15|TRBD1|few|TRBV5-1|TRBJ1-2
CASRYIGTEFNGYTF
TGCGCCAGCAGGTATATTGGGACAGAATTTAATGGCTACACCTTC
>20|TRBD2|NA|TRBV4-2|TRBJ2-2
CASTRGSGLADPANTGELFF
TGTGCCAGCACCCGGGGCTCGGGACTAGCGGACCCCGCGAACACCGGGGAGCTGTTTTTT
>16|NA|NA|TRBV28|TRBJ2-7
CASSQPRTSRSYEQYF
TGTGCCAGCAGTCAACCCAGGACTTCACGGTCCTACGAGCAGTACTTC
>14|TRBD2|once|TRBV10-3|TRBJ2-1
CATNIGGGFNEQFF
TGTGCCACCAATATCGGCGGGGGGTTTAATGAGCAGTTCTTC
>14|NA|NA|TRBV9|TRBJ1-1
CASSAGGLNTEAFF
TGTGCCAGCAGCGCGGGGGGCTTGAACACTGAAGCTTTCTTT
>14|NA|once|TRBV2|TRBJ1-1
CASSVDRGGTEAFF
TGTGCCAGCAGTGTTGATAGGGGTGGGACTGAAGCTTTCTTT
>16|NA|NA|TRBV6-1|TRBJ1-6
CASSDLGSSYNSPLHF
TGTGCCAGCAGTGATCTGGGGAGCTCCTATAATTCACCCCTCCACTTT
>15|NA|NA|TRBV28|TRBJ1-3
CASSSAWEGGNTIYF
TGTGCCAGCAGTTCCGCCTGGGAGGGGGGAAACACCATATATTTT
>17|NA|few|TRBV14|TRBJ2-7
CASSQVGGGLASYEQYF
TGTGCCAGCAGCCAAGTGGGGGGTGGTCTAGCATCCTACGAGCAGTACTTC
>16|TRBD2|NA|TRBV7-6|TRBJ2-7
CASSLMQGLAGAEQYF
TGTGCCAGCAGCTTAATGCAGGGACTAGCGGGAGCCGAGCAGTACTTC
>11|NA|once|TRBV9|TRBJ2-7
CASSVLYEQYF
TGTGCCAGCAGCGTCCTGTACGAGCAGTACTTC
>15|NA|NA|TRBV6-5|TRBJ1-2
CASNPRGRREFGYTF
TGTGCCAGCAACCCACGAGGCAGGCGGGAATTTGGCTACACCTTC
>14|TRBD2|NA|TRBV4-1|TRBJ2-3
CASSQLTSGVEQYF
TGCGCCAGCAGCCAACTGACTAGCGGGGTGGAGCAGTATTTT
>13|NA|NA|TRBV27|TRBJ1-2
CASSSHQTRGYTF
TGTGCCAGCAGTTCCCACCAGACGCGGGGCTACACCTTC
>19|TRBD1|NA|TRBV30|TRBJ1-5
CAWSPIGTGGRRSNQPQHF
TGTGCCTGGAGTCCTATAGGGACAGGGGGAAGAAGGAGCAATCAGCCCCAGCATTTT
>14|NA|NA|TRBV5-1|TRBJ2-3
CASARDSSTDTQYF
TGCGCCAGCGCCCGAGACTCGAGCACAGATACGCAGTATTTT
>14|TRBD1|NA|TRBV7-9|TRBJ1-2
CASSSSDRGTGYTF
TGTGCCAGCAGCTCAAGCGACAGGGGTACTGGCTACACCTTC
>13|NA|once|TRBV19|TRBJ1-6
CASTDRTNSPLHF
TGTGCCAGTACCGACAGGACCAATTCACCCCTCCACTTT
>11|NA|NA|TRBV30|TRBJ2-1
CAWSGENEQFF
TGTGCCTGGAGTGGGGAGAATGAGCAGTTCTTC
>13|NA|NA|TRBV19|TRBJ1-1
CASSIEVVTEAFF
TGTGCCAGTAGTATCGAGGTAGTCACTGAAGCTTTCTTT
>15|TRBD1|NA|TRBV15|TRBJ1-4
CATSRDARDSEKLFF
TGTGCCACCAGCAGAGACGCCCGGGACAGTGAAAAACTGTTTTTT
>16|TRBD1|NA|TRBV7-9|TRBJ2-5
CASSSTGHRGKETQYF
TGTGCCAGCAGCTCCACAGGGCACAGGGGGAAAGAGACCCAGTACTTC
>13|NA|once|TRBV19|TRBJ1-1
CASSISVNTEAFF
TGTGCCAGTAGTATTTCCGTGAACACTGAAGCTTTCTTT
>19|NA|NA|TRBV4-1|TRBJ2-7
CASSPALAGYQRGSYEQYF
TGCGCCAGCAGCCCTGCCCTCGCGGGATATCAAAGGGGCTCCTACGAGCAGTACTTC
>17|TRBD1|NA|TRBV7-8|TRBJ2-6
CASSARQGATGANVLTF
TGTGCCAGCAGCGCCCGACAGGGGGCGACCGGGGCCAACGTCCTGACTTTC
>16|TRBD1|NA|TRBV13|TRBJ1-5
CASSRSFGTAYQPQHF
TGTGCCAGCAGCCGATCTTTCGGGACAGCCTATCAGCCCCAGCATTTT
>18|TRBD1|NA|TRBV7-3|TRBJ1-1
CASSLTSGTGMTNTEAFF
TGTGCCAGCAGCTTAACGTCGGGGACAGGCATGACAAACACTGAAGCTTTCTTT
>16|NA|NA|TRBV6-2/TRBV6-3|TRBJ1-2
CASSVPTGPGNYGYTF
TGTGCCAGCAGTGTACCTACAGGACCTGGTAACTATGGCTACACCTTC
>15|TRBD1|NA|TRBV9|TRBJ2-7
CASSPRGTGTYEQYF
TGTGCCAGCAGCCCAAGAGGGACAGGGACCTACGAGCAGTACTTC
>14|NA|NA|TRBV30|TRBJ1-1
CAWSVGAMNTEAFF
TGTGCCTGGAGTGTAGGGGCTATGAACACTGAAGCTTTCTTT
>15|NA|NA|TRBV11-2|TRBJ2-3
CASSFVPGLTDTQYF
TGTGCCAGCAGCTTTGTACCAGGGCTGACAGATACGCAGTATTTT
>13|NA|once|TRBV20-1|TRBJ2-7
CSASHSRAYEQYF
TGCAGTGCTAGTCACAGCAGAGCCTACGAGCAGTACTTC
>15|NA|NA|TRBV7-2|TRBJ2-7
CASSLSTGSSYEQYF
TGTGCCAGCAGCTTAAGCACAGGGAGCTCCTACGAGCAGTACTTC
>13|NA|NA|TRBV6-2/TRBV6-3|TRBJ1-1
CASSSWGTTEAFF
TGTGCCAGCAGTTCTTGGGGGACAACTGAAGCTTTCTTT
>16|NA|NA|TRBV2|TRBJ1-5
CASRETVGYGNQPQHF
TGTGCCAGCAGAGAAACAGTAGGATATGGCAATCAGCCCCAGCATTTT
>14|NA|NA|TRBV5-8|TRBJ1-5
CASSSDFSNQPQHF
TGTGCCAGCAGTTCAGATTTTAGCAATCAGCCCCAGCATTTT
>11|NA|NA|TRBV7-2|TRBJ2-1
CASSFNMEEFF
TGTGCCAGCAGCTTCAACATGGAGGAGTTCTTC
>17|TRBD2|NA|TRBV7-9|TRBJ2-1
CASSLGTSGILYNEQFF
TGTGCCAGCAGCTTAGGCACTAGCGGGATCCTCTACAATGAGCAGTTCTTC
>18|TRBD1|NA|TRBV5-1|TRBJ1-1
CASSLANRGRFMNTEAFF
TGCGCCAGCAGCTTGGCCAACAGGGGAAGGTTCATGAACACTGAAGCTTTCTTT
>15|NA|NA|TRBV19|TRBJ1-2
CASSIEEGMFDGYTF
TGTGCCAGTAGTATAGAGGAGGGGATGTTTGATGGCTACACCTTC
>14|NA|few|TRBV28|TRBJ1-2
CASSLVQVVHGYTF
TGTGCCAGCAGTTTAGTCCAGGTTGTCCATGGCTACACCTTC
>15|NA|NA|TRBV5-4|TRBJ2-1
CASSLEDISVNEQFF
TGTGCCAGCAGCTTGGAGGATATTAGCGTAAATGAGCAGTTCTTC
>15|NA|NA|TRBV4-3|TRBJ2-7
CASSQDGADTYEQYF
TGCGCCAGCAGCCAAGATGGGGCGGATACCTACGAGCAGTACTTC
>15|TRBD1|NA|TRBV7-9|TRBJ1-2
CASSATGTYYYGYTF
TGTGCCAGCAGCGCGACAGGGACGTACTACTATGGCTACACCTTC
>14|NA|NA|TRBV5-6|TRBJ1-4
CASSLQGLREKLFF
TGTGCCAGCAGCCTCCAGGGGCTTCGTGAAAAACTGTTTTTT